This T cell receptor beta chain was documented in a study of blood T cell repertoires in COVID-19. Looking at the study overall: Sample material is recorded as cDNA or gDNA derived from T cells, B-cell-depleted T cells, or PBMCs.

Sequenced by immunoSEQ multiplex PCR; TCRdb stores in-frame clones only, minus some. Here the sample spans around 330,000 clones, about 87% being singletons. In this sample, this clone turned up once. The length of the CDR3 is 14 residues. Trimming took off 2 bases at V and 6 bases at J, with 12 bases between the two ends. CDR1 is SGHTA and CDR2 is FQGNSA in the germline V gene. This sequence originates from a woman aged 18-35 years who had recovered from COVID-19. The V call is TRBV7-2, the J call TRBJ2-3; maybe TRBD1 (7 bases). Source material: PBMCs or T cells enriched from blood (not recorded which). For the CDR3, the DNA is TGTGCCAGCAGCTTACCCCCAGGGGGGGATACGCAGTATTTT. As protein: CASSLPPGGDTQYF.